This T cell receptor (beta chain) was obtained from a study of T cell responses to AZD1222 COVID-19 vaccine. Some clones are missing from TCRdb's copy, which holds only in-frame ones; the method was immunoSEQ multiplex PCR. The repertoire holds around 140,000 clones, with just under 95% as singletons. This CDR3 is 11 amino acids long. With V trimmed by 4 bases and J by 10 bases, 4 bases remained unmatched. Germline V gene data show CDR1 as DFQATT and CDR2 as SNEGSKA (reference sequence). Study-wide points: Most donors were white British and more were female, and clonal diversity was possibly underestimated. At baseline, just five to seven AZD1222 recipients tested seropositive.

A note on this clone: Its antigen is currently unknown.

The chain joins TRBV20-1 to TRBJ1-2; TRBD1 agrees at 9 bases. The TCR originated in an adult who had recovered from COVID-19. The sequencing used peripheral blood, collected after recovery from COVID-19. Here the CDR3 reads CSANRGPDYTF. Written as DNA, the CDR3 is TGCAGTGCTAACAGGGGGCCCGACTACACCTTC.